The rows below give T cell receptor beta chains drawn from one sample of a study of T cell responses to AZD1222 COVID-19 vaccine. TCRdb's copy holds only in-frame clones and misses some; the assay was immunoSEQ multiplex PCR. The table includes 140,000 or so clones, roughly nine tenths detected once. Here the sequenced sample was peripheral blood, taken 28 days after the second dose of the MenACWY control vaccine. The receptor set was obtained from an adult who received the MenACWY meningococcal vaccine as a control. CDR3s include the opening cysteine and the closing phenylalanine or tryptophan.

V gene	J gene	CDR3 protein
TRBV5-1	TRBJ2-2	CASRATGGTTGELFF
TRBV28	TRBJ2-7	CASQVQTYEQYF
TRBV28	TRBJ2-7	CASSSPDRAVGEQYF
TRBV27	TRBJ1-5	CASSLYRNQPQHF
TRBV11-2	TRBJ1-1	CASSLNTEAFF
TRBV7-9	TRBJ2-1	CASSLEPAVDEQFF
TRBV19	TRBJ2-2	CASRTAANTGELFF
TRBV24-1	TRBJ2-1	CATSDSGFSYNEQFF
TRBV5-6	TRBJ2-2	CASSLTGGAGTGELFF
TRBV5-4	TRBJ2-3	CASSLAGVESDTQYF
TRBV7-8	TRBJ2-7	CASSSGLISYEQYF
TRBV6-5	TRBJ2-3	CASKRGESTDTQYF
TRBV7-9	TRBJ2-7	CASSPRTGTLSYEQYF
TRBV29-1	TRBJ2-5	CSVAGVGETQYF
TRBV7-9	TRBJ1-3	CASEVPFSGNTIYF
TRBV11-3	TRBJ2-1	CASSSLIRSGGDNEQFF
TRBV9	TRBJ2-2	CASSVVGGGTGELFF
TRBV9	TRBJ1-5	CASSVGDSPNQPQHF
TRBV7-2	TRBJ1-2	CASSQVGSPNYGYTF
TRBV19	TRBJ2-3	CASRTGPRRPTDTQYF
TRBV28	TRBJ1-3	CASSLPGTAGNTIYF
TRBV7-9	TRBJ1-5	CASSFSGTYNQPQHF
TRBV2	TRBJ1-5	CASSLIRGYQPQHF
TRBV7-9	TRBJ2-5	CASSSGGGQETQYF
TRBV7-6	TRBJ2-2	CASSSGTRITGELFF
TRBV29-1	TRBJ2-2	CSVLGTANTGELFF
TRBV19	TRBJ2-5	CASSMGREETQYF
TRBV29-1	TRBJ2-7	CSVTSGSYEQYF